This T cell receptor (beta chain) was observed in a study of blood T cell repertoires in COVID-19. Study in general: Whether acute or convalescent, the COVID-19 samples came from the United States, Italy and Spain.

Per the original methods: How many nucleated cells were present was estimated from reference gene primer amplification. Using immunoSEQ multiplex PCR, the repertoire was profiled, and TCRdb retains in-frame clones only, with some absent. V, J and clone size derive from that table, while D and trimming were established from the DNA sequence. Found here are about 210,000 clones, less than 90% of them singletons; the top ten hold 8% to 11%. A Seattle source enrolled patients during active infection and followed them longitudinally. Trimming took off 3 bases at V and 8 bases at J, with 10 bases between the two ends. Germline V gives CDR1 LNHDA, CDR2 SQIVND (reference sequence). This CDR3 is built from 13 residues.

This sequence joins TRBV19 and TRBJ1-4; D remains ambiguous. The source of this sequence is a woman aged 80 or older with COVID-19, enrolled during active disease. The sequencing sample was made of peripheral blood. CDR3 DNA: TGTGCCAGTAGTATCGACACCAGGGAAAAACTGTTTTTT. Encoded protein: CASSIDTREKLFF.